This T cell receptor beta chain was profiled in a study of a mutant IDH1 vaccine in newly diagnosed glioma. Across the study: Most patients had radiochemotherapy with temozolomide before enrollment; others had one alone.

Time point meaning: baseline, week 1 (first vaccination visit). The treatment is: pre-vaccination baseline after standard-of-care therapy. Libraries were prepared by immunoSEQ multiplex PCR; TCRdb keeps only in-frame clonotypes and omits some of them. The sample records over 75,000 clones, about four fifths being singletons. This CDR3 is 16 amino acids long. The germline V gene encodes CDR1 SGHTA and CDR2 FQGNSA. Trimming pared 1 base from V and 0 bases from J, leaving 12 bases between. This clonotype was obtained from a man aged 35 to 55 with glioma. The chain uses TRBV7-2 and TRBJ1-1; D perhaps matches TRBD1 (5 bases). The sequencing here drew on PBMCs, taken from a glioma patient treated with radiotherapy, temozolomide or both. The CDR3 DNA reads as TGTGCCAGCAGCTTAGAACGGGGGAGGATGAACACTGAAGCTTTCTTT. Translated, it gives CASSLERGRMNTEAFF.